This T cell receptor beta chain stems from a study of Tregs in tolerant kidney transplant recipients. For the study at large: Recipients received nonmyeloablative bone marrow transplants from related graft donors, with transient mixed chimerism. General study results and limits: Donor-specific Treg expansion exceeded global Treg expansion in tolerant patients, suggesting antigen drive.

Repertoires were generated with immunoSEQ multiplex PCR, while TCRdb's copy carries only in-frame clones and drops some. The sample consists of under 80,000 clones, 70% to 90% of them appearing once. Regarding this clone: Its antigen remains unknown.

The CDR3 spans 16 residues. V was clipped by 2 bases and J by 9 bases; unmatched bases: 13. Germline CDR1 reads MNHEY; CDR2 reads SVGAGI. Here the sequenced sample was Tregs from blood, taken before the transplant. The source of this sequence is a human donor who received a combined kidney and bone marrow transplant. The rearrangement uses TRBV6-5 and TRBJ1-1, with 9 nucleotides matching TRBD1. The CDR3 DNA sequence: TGTGCCAGCAGTTACGATATGAGGCTGGACAGGGGTAAAGCTTTCTTT. It specifies CASSYDMRLDRGKAFF.